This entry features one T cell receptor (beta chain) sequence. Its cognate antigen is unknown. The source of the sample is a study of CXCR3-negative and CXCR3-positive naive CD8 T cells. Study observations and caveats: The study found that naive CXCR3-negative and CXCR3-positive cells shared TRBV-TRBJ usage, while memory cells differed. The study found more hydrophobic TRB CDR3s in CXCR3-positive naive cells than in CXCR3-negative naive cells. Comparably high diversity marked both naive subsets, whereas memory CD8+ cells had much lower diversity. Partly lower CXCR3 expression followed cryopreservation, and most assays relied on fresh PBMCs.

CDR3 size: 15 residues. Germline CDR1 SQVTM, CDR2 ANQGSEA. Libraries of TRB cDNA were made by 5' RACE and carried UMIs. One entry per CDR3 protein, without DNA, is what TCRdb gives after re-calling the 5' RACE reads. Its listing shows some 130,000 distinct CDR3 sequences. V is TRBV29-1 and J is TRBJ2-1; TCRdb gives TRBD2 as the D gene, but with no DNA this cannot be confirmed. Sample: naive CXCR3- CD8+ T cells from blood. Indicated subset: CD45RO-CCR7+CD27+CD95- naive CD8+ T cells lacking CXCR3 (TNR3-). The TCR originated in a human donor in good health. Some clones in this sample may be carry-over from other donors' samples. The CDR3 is CSVEDLTGGYNEQFF.